These T cell receptor beta chains were read from a single sample in a study of T-cell reconstitution after alpha-beta-depleted transplantation in children. One entry per CDR3 protein, called by TCRdb with MiXCR from the PCR reads. Of about 340,000 distinct CDR3 sequences listed, less than 15% are singletons. Sequenced material: PBMCs, taken from the stem cell graft. These receptors were obtained from a human donor who donated a stem cell graft to a child with Fanconi anemia. The conserved cysteine and the conserved F or W are not part of the CDR3 here.

J | V | CDR3
TRBJ2-2 | TRBV12-3/TRBV12-4 | ASSWDSFTGELF
TRBJ1-5 | TRBV20-1 | SARETEEQRVDQPQH
TRBJ2-2 | TRBV6-2/TRBV6-3 | ASSYLGSGSTGELF
TRBJ1-1 | TRBV3-1 | ASLDRGISEAF
TRBJ2-2 | TRBV19 | ASSIEGPGLAGAGTGELF
TRBJ2-1 | TRBV12-3/TRBV12-4 | ASSLRDTNEQF
TRBJ2-7 | TRBV11-2 | ASSLTSDGEQY
TRBJ2-1 | TRBV4-2 | ASSQVDLLKNNEQF
TRBJ2-1 | TRBV4-3 | ASSQAPGLEYEQF
TRBJ2-1 | TRBV6-1 | ASSLGVGRGSYNEQF
TRBJ1-5 | TRBV24-1 | ATGGRDGNQPQH
TRBJ1-2 | TRBV18 | ASSALTGEDGYT
TRBJ2-3 | TRBV7-2 | ASSSFTDTQY
TRBJ1-5 | TRBV6-5 | ASSFDPDRAGNQPQH